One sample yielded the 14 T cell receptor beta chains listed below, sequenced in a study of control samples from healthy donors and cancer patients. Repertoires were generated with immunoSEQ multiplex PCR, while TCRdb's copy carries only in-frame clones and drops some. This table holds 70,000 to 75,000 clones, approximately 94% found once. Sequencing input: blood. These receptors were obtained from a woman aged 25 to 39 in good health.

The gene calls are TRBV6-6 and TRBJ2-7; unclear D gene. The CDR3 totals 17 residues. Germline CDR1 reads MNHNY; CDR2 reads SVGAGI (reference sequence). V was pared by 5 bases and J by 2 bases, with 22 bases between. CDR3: CASSPTFDLHGPYEQYF. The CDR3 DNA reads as TGTGCCAGCAGTCCCACTTTTGACCTTCACGGTCCCTACGAGCAGTACTTC.

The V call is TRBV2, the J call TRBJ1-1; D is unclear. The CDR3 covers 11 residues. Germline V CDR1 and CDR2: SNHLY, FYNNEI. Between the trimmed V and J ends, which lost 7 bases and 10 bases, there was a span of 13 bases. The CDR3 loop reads CASNRAGGAFF. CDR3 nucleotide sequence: TGTGCCAGCAACCGGGCTGGTGGAGCTTTCTTT.

The CDR3 reads CATKGNTIYF. The CDR3, as DNA: TGTGCCACCAAAGGAAACACCATATATTTT. V usage is TRBV19 and J usage is TRBJ1-3, with D hard to call. Germline CDR1 reads LNHDA; CDR2 reads SQIVND (reference sequence). Trimming removed 10 bases at V and 4 bases at J, with 5 bases between. The length of the CDR3 is 10 residues.

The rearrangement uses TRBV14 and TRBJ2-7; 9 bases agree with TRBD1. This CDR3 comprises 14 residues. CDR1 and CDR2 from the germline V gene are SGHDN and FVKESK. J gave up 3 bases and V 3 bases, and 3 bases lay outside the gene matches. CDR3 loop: CASSQLGQGYEQYF. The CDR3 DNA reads TGTGCCAGCAGCCAGCTGGGACAGGGCTACGAGCAGTACTTC.

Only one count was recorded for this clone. CDR3 amino acids: CASRGVGDTQYF. CDR3 nucleotides: TGTGCCAGCAGAGGGGTTGGAGATACGCAGTATTTT. The V and J genes are TRBV3-1 (or the pseudogene TRBV3-2) and TRBJ2-3, with a tentative D call TRBD1 (5 bases). Germline assignment: CDR1 LGHDT and CDR2 YNNKEL (reference sequence). Trimming shortened V by 6 bases and J by 5 bases, and 9 bases separated the two germline ends. The CDR3 has 12 amino acids.

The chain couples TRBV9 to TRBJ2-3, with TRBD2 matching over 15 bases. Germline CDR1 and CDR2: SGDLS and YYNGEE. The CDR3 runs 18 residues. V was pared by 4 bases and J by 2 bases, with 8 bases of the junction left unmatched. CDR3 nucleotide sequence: TGTGCCAGCAGCCCTCAGGGACTAGCGGGGGGATTCACAGATACGCAGTATTTT. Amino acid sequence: CASSPQGLAGGFTDTQYF.

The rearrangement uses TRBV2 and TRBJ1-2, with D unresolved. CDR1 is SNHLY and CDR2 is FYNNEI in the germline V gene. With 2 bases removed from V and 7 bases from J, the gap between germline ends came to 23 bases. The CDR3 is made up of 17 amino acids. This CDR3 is CASSERVVEAGFPGYTF. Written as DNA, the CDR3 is TGTGCCAGCAGTGAACGGGTCGTCGAGGCGGGGTTTCCTGGCTACACCTTC.

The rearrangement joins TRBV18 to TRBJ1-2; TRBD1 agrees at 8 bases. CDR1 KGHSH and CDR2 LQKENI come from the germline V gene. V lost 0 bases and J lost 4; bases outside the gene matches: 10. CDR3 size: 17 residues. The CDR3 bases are TGTGCCAGCTCACCACCGTTTGGAGACAGGGGAGTCTATGGCTACACCTTC. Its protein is CASSPPFGDRGVYGYTF.

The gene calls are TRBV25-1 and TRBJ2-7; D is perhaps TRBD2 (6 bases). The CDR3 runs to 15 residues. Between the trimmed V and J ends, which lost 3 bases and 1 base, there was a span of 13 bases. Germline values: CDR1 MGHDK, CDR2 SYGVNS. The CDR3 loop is CASSEQVAGSYEQYF. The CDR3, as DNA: TGTGCCAGCAGTGAGCAGGTCGCGGGATCCTACGAGCAGTACTTC.

In DNA form, the CDR3 reads TGCGCCAGCAGCCAAGTGACAGGGGGCTCCCGCGGAGGCTATGGCTACACCTTC. Translation gives CASSQVTGGSRGGYGYTF. The rearrangement joins TRBV4-1 to TRBJ1-2; TRBD1 aligns across 10 bases. This CDR3 is 18 amino acids long. With V trimmed by 1 base and J by 4 bases, 12 bases remained unmatched. CDR1 and CDR2 (germline): MGHRA, YSYEKL.

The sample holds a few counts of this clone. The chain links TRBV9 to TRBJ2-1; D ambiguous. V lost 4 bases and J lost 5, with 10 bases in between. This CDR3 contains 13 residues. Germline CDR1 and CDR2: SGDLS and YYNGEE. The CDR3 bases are TGTGCCAGCAGCCCCTCCCCACACAATGAGCAGTTCTTC. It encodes CASSPSPHNEQFF.

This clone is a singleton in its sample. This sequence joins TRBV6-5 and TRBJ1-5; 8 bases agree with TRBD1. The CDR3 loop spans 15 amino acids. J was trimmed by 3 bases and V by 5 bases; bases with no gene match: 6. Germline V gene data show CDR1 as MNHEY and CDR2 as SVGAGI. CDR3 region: CASSPRGPSNQPQHF. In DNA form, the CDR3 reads TGTGCCAGCAGTCCCAGGGGGCCCTCCAATCAGCCCCAGCATTTT.

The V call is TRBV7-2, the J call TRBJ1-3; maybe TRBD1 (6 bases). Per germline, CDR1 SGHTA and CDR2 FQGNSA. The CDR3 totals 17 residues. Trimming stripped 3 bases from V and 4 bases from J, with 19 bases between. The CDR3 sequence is CASSFAGGAFSGNTIYF. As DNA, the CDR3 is TGTGCCAGCAGCTTTGCGGGGGGCGCTTTCTCCGGAAACACCATATATTTT. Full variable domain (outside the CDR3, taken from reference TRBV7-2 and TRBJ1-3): GAGVSQSPSNKVTEKGKDVELRCDPISGHTALYWYRQSLGQGLEFLIYFQGNSAPDKSGLPSDRFSAERTGGSVSTLTIQRTQQEDSAVYLCASSFAGGAFSGNTIYFGEGSWLTVV.

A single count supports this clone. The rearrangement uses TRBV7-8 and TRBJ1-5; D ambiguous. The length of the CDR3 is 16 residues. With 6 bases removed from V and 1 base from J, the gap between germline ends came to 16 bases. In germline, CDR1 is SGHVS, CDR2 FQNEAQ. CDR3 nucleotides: TGTGCCAGCAGTCAAATCCGGACTTTGAGCAATCAGCCCCAGCATTTT. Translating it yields CASSQIRTLSNQPQHF.